This T cell receptor (beta chain) is from a study of cytomegalovirus exposure and HLA in healthy donors. Points from the study as a whole: Presence/absence analyses assumed roughly uniform sequencing depth across donors.

PCR was performed using 60 Vbeta and 13 Jbeta primers. Produced via immunoSEQ multiplex PCR; TCRdb's table is partial and in-frame only. The sample lists over 150,000 clones, about 80% occurring once. This clone was picked up one time. The antigen remains unidentified. The V gene's germline CDR1 is MNHEY and CDR2 SVGAGI. The CDR3 length is 14 residues. The V gene lost 1 base and the J gene lost 5 bases, with 11 bases spanning the gap. V and J are TRBV6-5 and TRBJ1-1, with D perhaps TRBD1 (6 bases). Sequenced input: PBMCs. This sequence originates from a man aged 18 to 29 in good health and CMV-seronegative. The CDR3 coding sequence is TGTGCCAGCAGTTACTGGGGGCAGGGAACTGAAGCTTTCTTT. Translating it yields CASSYWGQGTEAFF.